This T cell receptor (beta chain) stems from a study of cytomegalovirus exposure and HLA in healthy donors. Overall study findings and caveats: A further, later analysis showed that HLA-associated TCR beta chains (compared with equally common others) were more clonally expanded. When analyzed later, a missense DCLRE1C variant was found to be linked to TCR beta V- and J-gene trimming.

Likely unrecorded immune exposures existed in these nominally healthy donors. On this clone: Its target is not known.

Primers included in the PCR were 60 Vbeta and 13 Jbeta primers. The method was immunoSEQ multiplex PCR; TCRdb's version includes in-frame clones alone and lacks a portion of them. The sample contains about 160,000 clones, about 73% of which appear only once. The CDR3 spans 14 residues. V gave up 5 bases and J gave up 4 bases; unmatched junction bases: 5. Germline CDR1 reads MNHNS; CDR2 reads SASEGT. This chain links TRBV6-1 with TRBJ1-5; 7 positions agree with TRBD1. What was sequenced was PBMCs. The receptor was isolated from a woman in her 40s in good health and CMV-seronegative. CDR3 sequence reads: CASSTGTVNQPQHF. In DNA form, the CDR3 reads TGTGCCAGCAGTACCGGGACAGTAAATCAGCCCCAGCATTTT.